The source of this TCR beta chain is a study of T cell responses to AZD1222 COVID-19 vaccine. Comments on this clone: Its antigen remains unidentified.

CDR1 MNHEY and CDR2 SVGAGI come from the germline V gene. This CDR3 is built from 15 residues. V gave up 0 bases and J gave up 0 bases, with 7 bases separating them. Findings of the study overall: Donors, mostly white British, included more females; clonal diversity was possibly underestimated.

Some clones are missing from TCRdb's copy, which holds only in-frame ones; the method was immunoSEQ multiplex PCR. The repertoire holds 160,000 or so clones, about 90% seen once, with about 1% in the top ten. The gene calls are TRBV6-5 and TRBJ2-3; D gene unclear. The sample was peripheral blood, taken 28 days after the second AZD1222 dose. The TCR comes from an adult who received the AZD1222 COVID-19 vaccine. The CDR3 DNA sequence: TGTGCCAGCAGTTACTCAAGACCGAGCACAGATACGCAGTATTTT. Its translation is CASSYSRPSTDTQYF.